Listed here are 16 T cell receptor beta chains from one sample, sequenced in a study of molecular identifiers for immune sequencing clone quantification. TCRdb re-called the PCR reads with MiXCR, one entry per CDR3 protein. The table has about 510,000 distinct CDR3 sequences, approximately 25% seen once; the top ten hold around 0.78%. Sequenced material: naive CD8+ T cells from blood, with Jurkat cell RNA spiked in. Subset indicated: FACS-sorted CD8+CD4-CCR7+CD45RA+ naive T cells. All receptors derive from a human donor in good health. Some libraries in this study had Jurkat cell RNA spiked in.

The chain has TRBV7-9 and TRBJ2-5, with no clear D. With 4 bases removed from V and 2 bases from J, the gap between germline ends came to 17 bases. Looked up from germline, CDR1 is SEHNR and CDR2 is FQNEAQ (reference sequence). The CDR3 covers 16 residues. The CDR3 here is CASSSNMGHAQETQYF. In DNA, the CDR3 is TGTGCCAGCAGCTCAAATATGGGTCACGCACAAGAGACCCAGTACTTC.

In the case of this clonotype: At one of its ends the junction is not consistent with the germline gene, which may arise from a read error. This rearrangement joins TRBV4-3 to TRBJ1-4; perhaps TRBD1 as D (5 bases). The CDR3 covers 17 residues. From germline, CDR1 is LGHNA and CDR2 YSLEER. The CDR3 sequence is CASSQKGTVATNGKLFF. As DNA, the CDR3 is TGCGCCAGCAGCCAAAAGGGGACGGTTGCAACTAATGGAAAACTGTTTTTT.

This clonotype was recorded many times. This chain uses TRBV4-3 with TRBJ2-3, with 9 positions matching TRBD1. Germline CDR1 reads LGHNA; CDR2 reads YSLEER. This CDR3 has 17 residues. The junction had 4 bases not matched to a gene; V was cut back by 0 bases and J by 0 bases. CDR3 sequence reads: CASSQEGTGSSTDTQYF. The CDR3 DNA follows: TGCGCCAGCAGCCAAGAGGGGACAGGGTCTAGCACAGATACGCAGTATTTT.

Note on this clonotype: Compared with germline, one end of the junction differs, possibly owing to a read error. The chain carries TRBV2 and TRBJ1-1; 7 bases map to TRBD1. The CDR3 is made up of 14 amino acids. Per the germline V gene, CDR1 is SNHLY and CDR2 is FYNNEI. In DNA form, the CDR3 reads TGTGCCACTCCGGTACAGGGGATGAACACTGATGCTTTCTTT. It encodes CATPVQGMNTDAFF.

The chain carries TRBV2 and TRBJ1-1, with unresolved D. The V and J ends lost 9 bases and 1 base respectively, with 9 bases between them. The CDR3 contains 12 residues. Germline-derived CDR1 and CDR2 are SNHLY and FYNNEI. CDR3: CASNRRNTEAFF. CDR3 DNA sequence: TGTGCCAGTAATCGCCGGAACACTGAAGCTTTCTTT.

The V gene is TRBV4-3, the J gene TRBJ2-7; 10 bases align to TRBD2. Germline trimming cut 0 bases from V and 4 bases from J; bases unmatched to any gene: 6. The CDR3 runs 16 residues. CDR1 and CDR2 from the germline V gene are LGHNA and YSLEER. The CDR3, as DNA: TGCGCCAGCAGCCAAGATTTGCCTAGCGGGAGTTACGAGCAGTACTTC. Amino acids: CASSQDLPSGSYEQYF.

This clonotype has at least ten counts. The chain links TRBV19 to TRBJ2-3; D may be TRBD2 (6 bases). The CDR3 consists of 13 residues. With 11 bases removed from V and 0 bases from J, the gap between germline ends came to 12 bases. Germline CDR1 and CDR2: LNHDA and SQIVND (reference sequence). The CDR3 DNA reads TGTGCCTGTACGGGAGTTAGCACAGATACGCAGTATTTT. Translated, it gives CACTGVSTDTQYF.

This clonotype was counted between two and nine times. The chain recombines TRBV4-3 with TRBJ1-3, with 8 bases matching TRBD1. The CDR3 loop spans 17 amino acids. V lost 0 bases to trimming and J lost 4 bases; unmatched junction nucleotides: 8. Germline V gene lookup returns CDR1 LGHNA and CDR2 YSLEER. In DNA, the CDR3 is TGCGCCAGCAGCCAAGACCCCAGGGGGCTAGGAGGAAACACCATATATTTT. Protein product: CASSQDPRGLGGNTIYF.

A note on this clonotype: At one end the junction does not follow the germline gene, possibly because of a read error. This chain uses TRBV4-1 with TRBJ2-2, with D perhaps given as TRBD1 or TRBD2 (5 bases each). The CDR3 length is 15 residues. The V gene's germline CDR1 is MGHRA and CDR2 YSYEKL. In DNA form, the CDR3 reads TGCGCCAGCAGCCGACAGCCGACGAACACCGGGGAGCCGTTTTTT. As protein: CASSRQPTNTGEPFF.

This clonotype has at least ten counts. The CDR3 region is CSVTGTGGHEQYF. Written as DNA, the CDR3 is TGCAGCGTGACCGGGACAGGGGGCCACGAGCAGTACTTC. This rearrangement joins TRBV29-1 to TRBJ2-7; 12 bases agree with TRBD1. V lost 6 bases, J lost 5 bases, and 5 bases stayed unmatched. CDR3 size: 13 residues. Germline assignment: CDR1 SQVTM and CDR2 ANQGSEA.

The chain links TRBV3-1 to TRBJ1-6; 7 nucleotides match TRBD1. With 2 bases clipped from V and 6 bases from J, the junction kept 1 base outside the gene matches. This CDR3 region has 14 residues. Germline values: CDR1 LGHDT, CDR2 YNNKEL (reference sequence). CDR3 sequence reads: CASSQTGVNSPLHF. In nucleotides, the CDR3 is TGTGCCAGCAGCCAAACAGGGGTTAATTCACCCCTCCACTTT.

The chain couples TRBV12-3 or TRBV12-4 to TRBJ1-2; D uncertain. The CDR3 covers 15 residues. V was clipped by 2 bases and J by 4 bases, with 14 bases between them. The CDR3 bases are TGTGCCAGCAGTTTATCCGGACCGGGAGGCTATGGCTACACCTTC. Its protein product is CASSLSGPGGYGYTF.

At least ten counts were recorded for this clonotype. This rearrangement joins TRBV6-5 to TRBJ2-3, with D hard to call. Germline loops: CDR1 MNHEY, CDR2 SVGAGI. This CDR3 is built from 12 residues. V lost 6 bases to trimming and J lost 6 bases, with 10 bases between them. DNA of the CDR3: TGTGCCAGCAGCGAAACATCGGATACGCAGTATTTT. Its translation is CASSETSDTQYF.

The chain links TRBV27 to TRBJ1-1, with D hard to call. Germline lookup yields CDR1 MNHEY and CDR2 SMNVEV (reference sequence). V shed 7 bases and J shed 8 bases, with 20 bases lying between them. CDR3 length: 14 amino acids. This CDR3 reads CASNARGLTTEAFF. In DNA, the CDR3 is TGTGCCAGCAACGCCCGGGGTCTGACCACCGAAGCTTTCTTT.

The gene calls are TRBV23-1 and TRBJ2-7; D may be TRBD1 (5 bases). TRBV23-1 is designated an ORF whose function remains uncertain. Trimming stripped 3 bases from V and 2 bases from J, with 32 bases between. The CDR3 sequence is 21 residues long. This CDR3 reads CASSHVPPRQSFPLRTYEQYF. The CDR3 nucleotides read TGCGCCAGCAGTCATGTCCCGCCGAGACAGTCGTTCCCTCTCCGCACCTACGAGCAGTACTTC.

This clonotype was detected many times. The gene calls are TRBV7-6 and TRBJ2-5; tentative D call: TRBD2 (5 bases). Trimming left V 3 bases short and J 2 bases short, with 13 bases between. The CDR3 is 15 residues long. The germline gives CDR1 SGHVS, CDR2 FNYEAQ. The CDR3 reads CASSLAGWAQETQYF. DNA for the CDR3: TGTGCCAGCAGCTTGGCGGGCTGGGCACAAGAGACCCAGTACTTC.